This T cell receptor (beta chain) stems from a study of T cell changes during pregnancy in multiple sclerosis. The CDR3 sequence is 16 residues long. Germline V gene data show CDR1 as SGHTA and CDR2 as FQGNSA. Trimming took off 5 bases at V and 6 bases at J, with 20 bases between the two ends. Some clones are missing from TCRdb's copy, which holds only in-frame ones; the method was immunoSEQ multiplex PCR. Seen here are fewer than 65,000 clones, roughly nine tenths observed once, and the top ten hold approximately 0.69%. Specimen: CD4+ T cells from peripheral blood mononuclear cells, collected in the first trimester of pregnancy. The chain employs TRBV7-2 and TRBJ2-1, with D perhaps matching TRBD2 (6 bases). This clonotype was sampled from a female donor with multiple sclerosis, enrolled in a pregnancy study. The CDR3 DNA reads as TGTGCCAGCAGCCTCGGGGGAGGAGAGCGGGTCAATGAGCAGTTCTTC. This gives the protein CASSLGGGERVNEQFF.